These 16 T cell receptor beta chains were all obtained from the same sample, sequenced in a study of cytomegalovirus exposure and HLA in healthy donors. The PCR employed 60 Vbeta primers together with 13 Jbeta primers. Repertoires were generated with immunoSEQ multiplex PCR, while TCRdb's copy carries only in-frame clones and drops some. The sample includes under 150,000 clones, about 70% seen only once; the top ten take 2.6%. Source material: PBMCs. The source of these receptors is a woman in her fifties or sixties in good health and CMV-seropositive.

The chain has TRBV27 and TRBJ2-7; TRBD2 matches 7 bases. The CDR3 length is 16 residues. With V trimmed by 1 base and J by 5 bases, 11 bases remained unmatched. Germline-derived CDR1 and CDR2 are MNHEY and SMNVEV (reference sequence). CDR3 DNA: TGTGCCAGCAGTTTATACGTGGGCCGGCGGGGGAACGAGCAGTACTTC. Encoded protein: CASSLYVGRRGNEQYF.

J is TRBJ1-6 and V is TRBV25-1; no clear D gene. The length of the CDR3 is 14 residues. The germline V gene has CDR1 MGHDK and CDR2 SYGVNS. Trimming removed 1 base from V and 10 bases from J, with 11 bases in between. Here the CDR3 DNA reads TGTGCCAGCAGTGAATCGGGGTTAAGATCACCCCTCCACTTT. It encodes CASSESGLRSPLHF.

The chain joins TRBV10-1 to TRBJ1-6; 8 bases align to TRBD1. This CDR3 is built from 16 residues. V was pared by 4 bases and J by 5 bases, with 7 bases of the junction left unmatched. Germline CDR1 WNHNN, CDR2 SYGVQD (reference sequence). CDR3 in DNA: TGCGCCAGCAGTGCCACAGGGGGAAGGAATAATTCACCCCTCCACTTT. Translating it yields CASSATGGRNNSPLHF.

This chain uses TRBV7-3 with TRBJ2-2; TRBD1 agrees at 8 bases. The CDR3 contains 15 residues. The ends lost 5 bases at V and 5 bases at J; junction bases unmatched: 7. Germline CDR1 SGHTA, CDR2 FQGTGA. The CDR3 protein is CASSPTGEATGELFF. The CDR3, as DNA: TGTGCCAGCAGCCCGACAGGGGAGGCGACCGGGGAGCTGTTTTTT.

The CDR3 loop is CASSLAGWGVTTEAFF. The CDR3 region has the DNA TGCGCCAGCAGCTTGGCCGGGTGGGGGGTGACCACTGAAGCTTTCTTT. The J gene is TRBJ1-1, the V gene TRBV5-1; D possibly corresponds to TRBD1 (5 bases). Between the trimmed V and J ends, which lost 0 bases and 4 bases, there was a span of 16 bases. The CDR3 runs to 16 residues. CDR1 and CDR2 from the germline V gene are SGHRS and YFSETQ.

The table lists this clone with a few counts. The chain combines TRBV5-6 with TRBJ2-5; 9 bases fit TRBD2. Germline-derived CDR1 and CDR2 are SGHDT and YYEEEE. CDR3 size: 15 residues. V shed 2 bases, J shed 4 bases, and the junction held 6 bases outside the gene matches. DNA for the CDR3: TGTGCCAGCAGCTTAGGACGGACTAGCGCAGAGACCCAGTACTTC. This encodes CASSLGRTSAETQYF. The full variable domain, completed using reference TRBV5-6 and TRBJ2-5, is DAGVTQSPTHLIKTRGQQVTLRCSPKSGHDTVSWYQQALGQGPQFIFQYYEEEERQRGNFPDRFSGHQFPNYSSELNVNALLLGDSALYLCASSLGRTSAETQYFGPGTRLLVL.

The chain couples TRBV7-9 to TRBJ2-1, with D possibly matching TRBD1 (6 bases). V lost 5 bases and J lost 0, with 14 bases in between. This CDR3 contains 16 residues. From germline, CDR1 is SEHNR and CDR2 FQNEAQ (reference sequence). CDR3 loop: CASSPARGSSYNEQFF. CDR3 DNA sequence: TGTGCCAGCAGCCCCGCTAGGGGGTCCTCCTACAATGAGCAGTTCTTC. Using reference TRBV7-9 and TRBJ2-1 for the parts outside the CDR3, the full variable domain is DTGVSQNPRHKITKRGQNVTFRCDPISEHNRLYWYRQTLGQGPEFLTYFQNEAQLEKSRLLSDRFSAERPKGSFSTLEIQRTEQGDSAMYLCASSPARGSSYNEQFFGPGTRLTVL.

The V gene is TRBV2, the J gene TRBJ1-2; TRBD1 matches at 7 bases. Germline values: CDR1 SNHLY, CDR2 FYNNEI. The V segment lost 6 bases and the J segment 3 bases; nucleotides outside the gene matches: 7. The CDR3 loop spans 14 amino acids. CDR3 bases: TGTGCCAGCAGGGGTGTGACAGGGCACTATGGCTACACCTTC. Translation: CASRGVTGHYGYTF.

The gene calls are TRBV6-5 and TRBJ2-5, with D possibly being TRBD1 (6 bases). Germline V gives CDR1 MNHEY, CDR2 SVGAGI. With 6 bases removed from V and 3 bases from J, the gap between germline ends came to 11 bases. The CDR3 runs 13 residues. For the CDR3, the DNA is TGTGCCAGCAGCCGGGACACCGAAGAGACCCAGTACTTC. This gives the protein CASSRDTEETQYF.

The CDR3 bases are TGCAGCGTTGGACAGGAGTATAATTCACCCCTCCACTTT. This gives the protein CSVGQEYNSPLHF. The V call is TRBV29-1, the J call TRBJ1-6; D might be TRBD1 (6 bases). V was pared by 4 bases and J by 4 bases, with 8 bases between. This CDR3 has 13 residues. CDR1 SQVTM and CDR2 ANQGSEA come from the germline V gene.

Here the CDR3 DNA reads TGTGCCAGTAGCCCCCTTGGGGGCGACTATGGCTACACCTTC. Amino acid sequence: CASSPLGGDYGYTF. The chain uses TRBV19 and TRBJ1-2; D might be TRBD1 (6 bases). The ends were cut back, 6 bases at V and 3 bases at J, with 14 bases in the middle. CDR1 is LNHDA and CDR2 is SQIVND in the germline V gene (reference sequence). This CDR3 is built from 14 residues.

This clone was found a few times. The rearrangement links TRBV12-5 to TRBJ2-5; D might be TRBD1 (6 bases). Trimming removed 1 base from V and 5 bases from J, with 14 bases in between. Germline V gives CDR1 LGHNT, CDR2 FRNRAP. There are 15 residues in the CDR3. CDR3 residues: CASGLGIRQGETQYF. In nucleotides, the CDR3 is TGTGCTAGTGGTTTGGGAATTCGGCAGGGGGAGACCCAGTACTTC.

The CDR3 DNA is TGTGCCACCAGCAGAGCACCCGGTAGCAATCAGCCCCAGCATTTT. Protein sequence: CATSRAPGSNQPQHF. The chain is built from TRBV15 and TRBJ1-5; D uncertain. V was clipped by 1 base and J by 0 bases, with 7 bases between them. The CDR3 consists of 15 residues. Germline V gene sequence: CDR1 LNHNV, CDR2 YYDKDF (reference sequence).

The chain links TRBV2 to TRBJ2-3; 8 positions match TRBD1. The trim removed 10 bases at V and 1 base at J, leaving 4 bases unmatched. Germline V gene sequence: CDR1 SNHLY, CDR2 FYNNEI. The CDR3 length is 13 residues. CDR3 region: CATMGQGTDTQYF. The DNA for the CDR3 is TGTGCCACCATGGGACAGGGCACAGATACGCAGTATTTT.

V is TRBV6-1 and J is TRBJ2-3; 8 nucleotides align to TRBD2. The germline V gene has CDR1 MNHNS and CDR2 SASEGT. CDR3 length equals 14 residues. V trimming: 6 bases; J trimming: 7 bases; junction bases outside the gene matches: 9. The CDR3 DNA is TGTGCCAGCAGCCCGGGACTAGTCCCTAATACGCAGTATTTT. It is translated as CASSPGLVPNTQYF.

The V and J genes are TRBV7-9 and TRBJ2-1; 8 positions agree with TRBD2. CDR3 length: 16 amino acids. The trim removed 5 bases at V and 8 bases at J, leaving 14 bases unmatched. Germline CDR1 SEHNR, CDR2 FQNEAQ (reference sequence). DNA for the CDR3: TGTGCCAGCAGCCCCCCGGCGGGGGGTGTCCGCTATGAGCAGTTCTTC. Protein: CASSPPAGGVRYEQFF.